This T cell receptor (beta chain) came from a study of blood T cell repertoires in COVID-19. For the study at large: Specimens from acute and convalescent COVID-19 originated in the United States, Italy and Spain.

From germline, CDR1 is MNHEY and CDR2 SMNVEV (reference sequence). The ends lost 8 bases at V and 1 base at J; junction bases unmatched: 5. This CDR3 comprises 13 residues. Sequenced by immunoSEQ multiplex PCR; TCRdb stores in-frame clones only, minus some. Here the sample spans roughly 340,000 clones, more than 70% being singletons. The chain has TRBV27 and TRBJ2-7; 7 bases align to TRBD1. The source material was PBMCs or T cells enriched from blood (not recorded which). This TCR came from a man in his forties or fifties in a cohort exposed to, infected with or recovered from COVID-19 (not recorded which). The CDR3 nucleotides read TGTGCCAGCGCCCAGGACAGGTCCTACGAGCAGTACTTC. Translating gives CASAQDRSYEQYF.